This TCR beta chain was retrieved from a study of PD-L1 blockade in urothelial cancer. Background on the study: At 6 weeks and at 3 weeks (second dose) after treatment start, blood was analyzed. Among blood samples, the median T cell count was roughly 150,000. Regarding the study as a whole: Where pretreatment blood TCR clonality fell below the median, better survival was predicted.

In regard to this clone: Its antigen is not known.

Synthetic TCR analog templates were added to each PCR reaction. Using immunoSEQ multiplex PCR, the repertoire was profiled, and TCRdb retains in-frame clones only, with some absent. This sample has roughly 56,000 clones; more than 70% occur once, and the top ten carry roughly 22%. Time point described: pretreatment peripheral blood. J lost 0 bases, V lost 5 bases, and 7 bases had no gene match. This CDR3 comprises 15 residues. CDR1 and CDR2 from the germline V gene are MNHEY and SVGAGI. This specimen consisted of PBMCs, obtained around atezolizumab (anti-PD-L1) treatment. The clonotype originates from a man between 60 and 70 years old with urothelial cancer. The rearrangement joins TRBV6-5 to TRBJ2-7, with 7 bases identical to TRBD1. CDR3 residues: CASSKQGWGSYEQYF. CDR3 coding DNA: TGTGCCAGCAGTAAACAGGGGTGGGGCTCCTACGAGCAGTACTTC.